One and the same sample provided the 30 T cell receptor beta chains below, sequenced in a study of shared clonotypes between healthy human individuals. Only in-frame clones appear in the TCRdb table, and some are missing; sequencing was by immunoSEQ multiplex PCR. The table includes roughly 1.5 million clones, roughly 98% detected once. Source material: naive CD4+ T cells sorted from blood. Subset reported: CD45RA+ positively selected. Receptors were obtained from a man aged 25-45 years in good health.

V usage is TRBV29-1 and J usage is TRBJ2-1, with TRBD2 identical over 9 bases. Germline V gene sequence: CDR1 SQVTM, CDR2 ANQGSEA. The CDR3 length is 17 residues. V was clipped by 1 base and J by 2 bases; unmatched bases: 9. The CDR3 DNA reads as TGCAGCGTTGAAGGTTCCATGGCGGGAGGGCCCTACAATGAGCAGTTCTTC. Its translation: CSVEGSMAGGPYNEQFF.

As regards this clone: This specimen includes other DNA sequences encoding the same CDR3. CDR3 region: CASSFPSYEQYF. The CDR3 DNA follows: TGTGCCAGCAGTTTCCCTTCCTACGAGCAGTACTTC. This chain joins TRBV28 and TRBJ2-7; D is undetermined. Deletions cut 3 bases from V and 1 base from J, with 4 bases between. The germline CDR1 and CDR2 sequences are MDHEN and SYDVKM. The CDR3 totals 12 residues.

DNA for the CDR3: TGTGCCAGCTCAATTTCTAAAGGGCAAGAGACCCAGTACTTC. Its protein is CASSISKGQETQYF. The gene calls are TRBV18 and TRBJ2-5, with D unresolved. V lost 5 bases, J lost 2 bases, and 12 bases lay in between. This CDR3 is built from 14 residues. Germline-derived CDR1 and CDR2 are KGHSH and LQKENI.

Worth noting for this clone: The same CDR3 can be traced to other DNA sequences in this sample. This rearrangement joins TRBV28 to TRBJ1-1; perhaps TRBD1 as D (5 bases). Germline V lookup: CDR1 MDHEN, CDR2 SYDVKM. The CDR3 consists of 14 residues. Trimming pared 5 bases from V and 3 bases from J, leaving 13 bases between. CDR3 in DNA: TGTGCCAGCAGTCTCCTGGGGGGGGACACTGAAGCTTTCTTT. This encodes CASSLLGGDTEAFF.

V usage is TRBV14 and J usage is TRBJ1-1, with no clear D. The CDR3 is made up of 13 amino acids. Germline CDR1 and CDR2: SGHDN and FVKESK. The V and J ends lost 4 bases and 5 bases respectively, with 11 bases between them. The DNA of the CDR3 is TGTGCCAGCAGCCCGCGACCGTGGACTGAAGCTTTCTTT. It encodes CASSPRPWTEAFF.

The chain recombines TRBV5-6 with TRBJ2-7; D remains unclear. The CDR3 sequence is 16 residues long. The V gene lost 4 bases and the J gene lost 2 bases, with 19 bases spanning the gap. Germline lookup yields CDR1 SGHDT and CDR2 YYEEEE. The CDR3 DNA sequence: TGTGCCAGCAGCCTTAAAGGGAAACGGTCGACCTACGAGCAGTACTTC. Amino acid sequence: CASSLKGKRSTYEQYF.

The rearrangement links TRBV18 to TRBJ2-3, with 7 bases matching TRBD2. This CDR3 comprises 14 residues. Per germline, CDR1 KGHSH and CDR2 LQKENI. V was pared by 5 bases and J by 2 bases, with 4 bases of the junction left unmatched. In nucleotides, the CDR3 is TGTGCCAGCTCAATTACTAGCGACACAGATACGCAGTATTTT. This encodes CASSITSDTDTQYF.

In this sample, this clone turned up once. The chain is built from TRBV9 and TRBJ2-5; 8 positions agree with TRBD1. This CDR3 has 16 amino acids. Trimming removed 4 bases from V and 5 bases from J; junction bases left unmatched: 13. CDR1 SGDLS and CDR2 YYNGEE come from the germline V gene. CDR3 sequence: CASSPQRTGLEETQYF. The DNA of the CDR3 is TGTGCCAGCAGCCCTCAGCGGACAGGGCTGGAGGAGACCCAGTACTTC.

As concerns this clone: The sample contains more than one DNA sequence encoding this CDR3. The V and J genes are TRBV9 and TRBJ2-7, with 14 bases matching TRBD2. Unmatched junction bases numbered 2, after V lost 2 bases and J lost 4 bases. CDR1 is SGDLS, CDR2 YYNGEE, per germline. This CDR3 has 15 amino acids. The CDR3 sequence is CASSVGLAGVYEQYF. CDR3 nucleotides: TGTGCCAGCAGCGTGGGACTAGCGGGAGTTTACGAGCAGTACTTC. Drawing the rest from reference TRBV9 and TRBJ2-7, the complete variable domain is DSGVTQTPKHLITATGQRVTLRCSPRSGDLSVYWYQQSLDQGLQFLIQYYNGEERAKGNILERFSAQQFPDLHSELNLSSLELGDSALYFCASSVGLAGVYEQYFGPGTRLTVT.

The V gene is TRBV29-1, the J gene TRBJ2-1; D might be TRBD2 (6 bases). CDR1 is SQVTM and CDR2 is ANQGSEA in the germline V gene. The length of the CDR3 is 14 residues. Trimming stripped 4 bases from V and 4 bases from J, with 14 bases between. CDR3 in DNA: TGCAGCGTTGTAGGTAGCGGAAGGTACAATGAGCAGTTCTTC. The encoded protein is CSVVGSGRYNEQFF.

The CDR3 DNA sequence: TGTGCCAGCACCCAAGGGGCGGGAGTGCTAGATACGCAGTATTTT. Residues: CASTQGAGVLDTQYF. The chain is built from TRBV6-1 and TRBJ2-3; 7 bases fit TRBD2. V lost 7 bases to trimming and J lost 5 bases; unmatched junction nucleotides: 12. The germline gives CDR1 MNHNS, CDR2 SASEGT. CDR3 length equals 15 residues.

V and J are TRBV5-4 and TRBJ1-1; 10 nucleotides match TRBD1. Germline assignment: CDR1 SGHNT and CDR2 YYREEE (reference sequence). V lost 4 bases and J lost 1; bases outside the gene matches: 4. There are 15 residues in the CDR3. The CDR3 reads CASSPRQGANTEAFF. The CDR3 DNA follows: TGTGCCAGCAGCCCCCGACAGGGGGCGAACACTGAAGCTTTCTTT. The variable domain in full, with the rest retrieved from reference TRBV5-4 and TRBJ1-1, is ETGVTQSPTHLIKTRGQQVTLRCSSQSGHNTVSWYQQALGQGPQFIFQYYREEENGRGNFPPRFSGLQFPNYSSELNVNALELDDSALYLCASSPRQGANTEAFFGQGTRLTVV.

This chain connects TRBV23-1 to TRBJ1-5; 8 nucleotides line up with TRBD1. TRBV23-1 is filed as an ORF, its function uncertain. The J segment lost 3 bases and the V segment lost 3 bases, leaving 16 bases of the junction unmatched. CDR3 size: 19 residues. The CDR3 nucleotides read TGCGCCAGCAGTCACACGAGCAGGGACAGGTCGGAGGACAATCAGCCCCAGCATTTT. This translates into CASSHTSRDRSEDNQPQHF.

This chain uses TRBV4-1 with TRBJ1-1; unclear D gene. Germline CDR1 is MGHRA and CDR2 is YSYEKL. The CDR3 contains 16 residues. The germline V and J ends were trimmed by 2 bases and 0 bases, with 13 bases remaining between them. Written as DNA, the CDR3 is TGCGCCAGCAGCCAACAGTCAGGCAGACTGAACACTGAAGCTTTCTTT. Its protein product is CASSQQSGRLNTEAFF.

V usage is TRBV28 and J usage is TRBJ2-7; the match to TRBD1 covers 7 bases. Germline CDR1 reads MDHEN; CDR2 reads SYDVKM. J was trimmed by 1 base and V by 5 bases; bases with no gene match: 5. CDR3 length equals 14 residues. The CDR3 protein is CASSIGGPSYEQYF. In nucleotides, the CDR3 is TGTGCCAGCAGTATAGGGGGCCCTTCCTACGAGCAGTACTTC.

V gene TRBV10-3 combines with J gene TRBJ1-5; D is undetermined. Per germline, CDR1 ENHRY and CDR2 SYGVKD. The ends were cut back, 0 bases at V and 4 bases at J, with 7 bases in the middle. The CDR3 runs to 14 residues. Here the CDR3 DNA reads TGTGCCATCAGTGAGTCGAAGGGAAATCAGCCCCAGCATTTT. It encodes CAISESKGNQPQHF.

This chain connects TRBV11-3 to TRBJ2-5; D remains unclear. The V gene lost 4 bases and the J gene lost 0 bases, with 3 bases spanning the gap. The V gene's germline CDR1 is SGHNT and CDR2 YENEEA. CDR3 length: 12 amino acids. This CDR3 is CASSSNQETQYF. For the CDR3, the DNA is TGTGCCAGCAGCTCCAACCAAGAGACCCAGTACTTC.

This chain connects TRBV27 to TRBJ2-7; tentatively, D is TRBD1 (6 bases). Germline V gene data show CDR1 as MNHEY and CDR2 as SMNVEV (reference sequence). V was clipped by 5 bases and J by 3 bases, with 17 bases between them. The CDR3 has 15 amino acids. In DNA form, the CDR3 reads TGTGCCAGCAGTCCACTTTCTGGGGGCCACTACGAGCAGTACTTC. This sequence encodes CASSPLSGGHYEQYF.

This sequence joins TRBV2 and TRBJ1-1; weak D call: TRBD1 (5 bases). The CDR3 runs to 11 residues. Germline V gene lookup returns CDR1 SNHLY and CDR2 FYNNEI. V was pared by 7 bases and J by 11 bases, with 14 bases between. The chain's CDR3 is CASTAGGMAFF. CDR3 DNA: TGTGCCAGCACCGCGGGGGGAATGGCTTTCTTT.

J is TRBJ1-4 and V is TRBV9, with a weak D call TRBD1 (6 bases). The CDR3 totals 16 residues. Germline CDR1 is SGDLS and CDR2 is YYNGEE. Trimming cost V 4 bases and J 2 bases, with 15 bases left between them. Here the CDR3 DNA reads TGTGCCAGCAGCCCGGGGGGCAGGTTGACTAATGAAAAACTGTTTTTT. It yields the protein CASSPGGRLTNEKLFF.

This clone showed up just once. The chain recombines TRBV28 with TRBJ2-3, with TRBD2 identical over 7 bases. The CDR3 totals 15 residues. The V gene's germline CDR1 is MDHEN and CDR2 SYDVKM. The trim removed 7 bases at V and 0 bases at J, leaving 7 bases unmatched. For the CDR3, the DNA is TGTGCCAGCACCCCTAGCGGAACTAGCACAGATACGCAGTATTTT. This codes for CASTPSGTSTDTQYF.

The CDR3 DNA is TGCGCCAGCGGTTCGGCGCAGGGGAGCTCCTACGAGCAGTACTTC. Its translation is CASGSAQGSSYEQYF. The chain couples TRBV5-1 to TRBJ2-7, with a weak D call TRBD1 (6 bases). The CDR3 has 15 residues. The germline V gene encodes CDR1 SGHRS and CDR2 YFSETQ. Trimming shortened V by 7 bases and J by 0 bases, and 17 bases separated the two germline ends.

In regard to this clone: The same CDR3 arises from other DNA sequences in this sample as well. This chain joins TRBV7-2 and TRBJ1-2; D ambiguous. This CDR3 is 13 amino acids long. Looked up from germline, CDR1 is SGHTA and CDR2 is FQGNSA. V gave up 1 base and J gave up 2 bases, with 5 bases separating them. The CDR3 loop reads CASSLGGNYGYTF. CDR3 bases: TGTGCCAGCAGCTTAGGGGGAAACTATGGCTACACCTTC.

The chain recombines TRBV7-9 with TRBJ2-3, with 7 positions matching TRBD1. Germline loops: CDR1 SEHNR, CDR2 FQNEAQ (reference sequence). The V and J ends lost 1 base and 1 base, in that order; junction bases with no gene match: 11. CDR3 size: 18 residues. The CDR3 DNA is TGTGCCAGCAGCTTAGAGACAGGGTCCGGGCGAGGCACAGATACGCAGTATTTT. Protein sequence: CASSLETGSGRGTDTQYF.

This chain links TRBV27 with TRBJ2-3; TRBD1 matches 9 bases. Trimming took 7 bases from V and 2 from J; bases not matched to a gene: 7. The CDR3 covers 15 residues. CDR1 is MNHEY, CDR2 SMNVEV, per germline (reference sequence). The CDR3 DNA follows: TGTGCCAGCAACCGACAGGGGGGCTCCACAGATACGCAGTATTTT. Protein sequence: CASNRQGGSTDTQYF.

This chain uses TRBV5-4 with TRBJ1-2, with a tentative D call TRBD1 (6 bases). Germline V gives CDR1 SGHNT, CDR2 YYREEE (reference sequence). V was pared by 1 base and J by 5 bases, with 9 bases between. The CDR3 is 13 amino acids. CDR3 loop: CASSLHRVYGYTF. The CDR3 DNA reads as TGTGCCAGCAGCTTGCACAGGGTTTATGGCTACACCTTC.

This chain uses TRBV29-1 with TRBJ2-5; 8 bases map to TRBD1. Germline V lookup: CDR1 SQVTM, CDR2 ANQGSEA. The V segment lost 1 base and the J segment 5 bases; nucleotides outside the gene matches: 3. This CDR3 has 13 amino acids. This CDR3 reads CSVEGTGRETQYF. CDR3 DNA sequence: TGCAGCGTTGAAGGGACAGGGCGGGAGACCCAGTACTTC.

The V gene is TRBV19, the J gene TRBJ2-3, with TRBD2 as a possible D gene (6 bases). Per germline, CDR1 LNHDA and CDR2 SQIVND (reference sequence). V was shortened by 6 bases and J by 4 bases, with 17 bases between the two germline ends. The CDR3 consists of 15 residues. The CDR3 nucleotides are TGTGCCAGTAGCAGACTCGAGCGGGTAGCAGATACGCAGTATTTT. This encodes CASSRLERVADTQYF. The full variable domain, completed using reference TRBV19 and TRBJ2-3, is DGGITQSPKYLFRKEGQNVTLSCEQNLNHDAMYWYRQDPGQGLRLIYYSQIVNDFQKGDIAEGYSVSREKKESFPLTVTSAQKNPTAFYLCASSRLERVADTQYFGPGTRLTVL.

The chain is built from TRBV5-4 and TRBJ2-2; TRBD2 aligns across 14 bases. CDR1 and CDR2 from the germline V gene are SGHNT and YYREEE (reference sequence). The CDR3 length is 18 residues. Trimming removed 3 bases from V and 4 bases from J; junction bases left unmatched: 8. The CDR3 loop is CASSSRGLAGAVTGELFF. In DNA form, the CDR3 reads TGTGCCAGCAGCTCACGGGGACTAGCGGGAGCGGTCACCGGGGAGCTGTTTTTT.

The chain is built from TRBV6-5 and TRBJ1-2; D remains ambiguous. The CDR3 consists of 16 residues. V was pared by 1 base and J by 6 bases, with 18 bases between. The V gene's germline CDR1 is MNHEY and CDR2 SVGAGI. The CDR3 spells CASSYWIDSEPDGYTF. As DNA, the CDR3 is TGTGCCAGCAGTTACTGGATCGACTCCGAACCGGATGGCTACACCTTC.